The clone carrying this T cell receptor beta chain was seen just once. The data were obtained in a study of blood T cell repertoires in COVID-19. For the study at large: Sites in the United States, Italy and Spain provided acute and convalescent COVID-19 samples. The analysed material was cDNA or gDNA that came from T cells, B-cell-depleted T cells, or PBMCs.

Per the study methods: By means of reference gene primer amplification, nucleated cell counts were estimated. The table came from immunoSEQ multiplex PCR; TCRdb's copy has only in-frame clones and leaves some out. The D gene and trimming were derived from the DNA, and the V and J assignments and clone size from that table. The sample has about 180,000 clones, around 80% seen once. CDR3 size: 13 residues. Germline lookup yields CDR1 SQVTM and CDR2 ANQGSEA. With 3 bases clipped from V and 6 bases from J, the junction kept 4 bases outside the gene matches. V is TRBV29-1 and J is TRBJ2-2; 7 bases are a match to TRBD1. The origin of this receptor is a human donor in a cohort sampled during active COVID-19. The material sequenced was peripheral blood. The CDR3 sequence is CSVDEGASGELFF. The CDR3 bases are TGCAGCGTTGATGAGGGGGCGTCCGGGGAGCTGTTTTTT.